The 30 T cell receptor beta chains below come from one sample, sequenced in a study of shared clonotypes between healthy human individuals. TCRdb's table, derived via immunoSEQ multiplex PCR, lists solely in-frame clones and lacks some. The repertoire holds around 88,000 clones, with 68% as singletons. The sample consisted of memory CD8+ T cells sorted from blood. Documented subset: CD45RO+ cells pooled with CCR7-negative TemRA cells. The receptors were sampled from a man aged 25 to 40 in good health.

This chain uses TRBV7-2 with TRBJ2-7, with D possibly matching TRBD1 (6 bases). Trimming left V 2 bases short and J 6 bases short, with 14 bases between. The germline V gene has CDR1 SGHTA and CDR2 FQGNSA. The CDR3 totals 14 residues. The CDR3 protein is CASSLSGQSIEQYF. The DNA for the CDR3 is TGTGCCAGCAGCTTATCCGGACAGTCTATCGAGCAGTACTTC. The variable domain in full, with the rest retrieved from reference TRBV7-2 and TRBJ2-7, is GAGVSQSPSNKVTEKGKDVELRCDPISGHTALYWYRQSLGQGLEFLIYFQGNSAPDKSGLPSDRFSAERTGGSVSTLTIQRTQQEDSAVYLCASSLSGQSIEQYFGPGTRLTVT.

The chain recombines TRBV11-3 with TRBJ2-1, with 8 bases that match TRBD1. Trimming at V came to 5 bases and at J to 6 bases, leaving 9 bases not matched to a gene. Germline V gives CDR1 SGHNT, CDR2 YENEEA. CDR3 length: 15 residues. CDR3 nucleotides: TGTGCCAGCAGCGGACAGGGAGCCTACTCCAATGAGCAGTTCTTC. Translation gives CASSGQGAYSNEQFF.

The CDR3 region is CASSLPTRAYEQYF. In DNA, the CDR3 is TGTGCCAGCAGTTTACCGACCAGAGCCTACGAGCAGTACTTC. The gene calls are TRBV27 and TRBJ2-5, with D uncertain. The J call may be mistaken, given a closer DNA end match to TRBJ2-7. Germline V gives CDR1 MNHEY, CDR2 SMNVEV (reference sequence). The CDR3 sequence is 14 residues long.

This clone has a count of ten or more. The chain links TRBV9 to TRBJ2-1; D possibly corresponds to TRBD2 (5 bases). Germline V lookup: CDR1 SGDLS, CDR2 YYNGEE. The CDR3 consists of 14 residues. Between the trimmed V and J ends, which lost 1 base and 9 bases, there was a span of 14 bases. CDR3 bases: TGTGCCAGCAGCGTAAGCGGTCGGTGGGGTGAGCAGTTCTTC. Its translation is CASSVSGRWGEQFF.

This clone was detected only a few times. This chain links TRBV27 with TRBJ2-7, with 12 bases fitting TRBD2. With 5 bases clipped from V and 3 bases from J, the junction kept 8 bases outside the gene matches. This CDR3 has 16 amino acids. Germline loops: CDR1 MNHEY, CDR2 SMNVEV (reference sequence). The CDR3 loop reads CASSPLAGGLVYEQYF. The CDR3 bases are TGTGCCAGCAGTCCACTAGCGGGAGGTTTGGTCTACGAGCAGTACTTC.

This rearrangement joins TRBV28 to TRBJ2-7, with D uncertain. This CDR3 spans 12 amino acids. Germline lookup yields CDR1 MDHEN and CDR2 SYDVKM. The V end was cut by 6 bases, the J end by 4 bases, with 10 bases between. The CDR3 spells CASRPADYEQYF. CDR3 in DNA: TGTGCCAGCAGACCCGCAGATTACGAGCAGTACTTC.

The chain couples TRBV18 to TRBJ2-7; 9 nucleotides agree with TRBD2. This CDR3 comprises 15 residues. CDR1 and CDR2 from the germline V gene are KGHSH and LQKENI. V trimming: 2 bases; J trimming: 2 bases; junction bases outside the gene matches: 4. In DNA form, the CDR3 reads TGTGCCAGCTCACCAAGGGCTAGCGGGACCTACGAGCAGTACTTC. Protein: CASSPRASGTYEQYF.

The chain carries TRBV6-1 and TRBJ2-1; D is perhaps TRBD2 (5 bases). Trimming pared 6 bases from V and 11 bases from J, leaving 11 bases between. The CDR3 covers 11 residues. Per the germline V gene, CDR1 is MNHNS and CDR2 is SASEGT. The CDR3 loop is CASSPAGQQFF. The CDR3 DNA reads TGTGCCAGCAGCCCGGCGGGTCAGCAGTTCTTC.

DNA of the CDR3: TGTGCCAGCAGCCCCGCCAGACAGGGTGCCTTGAACACTGAAGCTTTCTTT. It is translated as CASSPARQGALNTEAFF. The rearrangement joins TRBV7-9 to TRBJ1-1; 7 bases agree with TRBD1. The V gene end was trimmed by 5 bases and the J gene end by 0 bases; junction bases not matched to a gene: 12. The CDR3 loop spans 17 amino acids. CDR1 SEHNR and CDR2 FQNEAQ come from the germline V gene (reference sequence).

Concerning this clone itself: This may come from a read error, since a much larger clone is one base off. V is TRBV5-4 and J is TRBJ2-1, with a tentative D call TRBD1 (5 bases). This CDR3 contains 13 residues. Germline CDR1 reads SGHNT; CDR2 reads YYREEE (reference sequence). The CDR3 reads CANSSGHPNEQFF. CDR3 coding DNA: TGTGCCAACAGCTCCGGACATCCCAATGAGCAGTTCTTC.

This clone appeared many times. The genes are TRBV10-3 and TRBJ2-5; no clear D gene. CDR1 and CDR2 from the germline V gene are ENHRY and SYGVKD. V was shortened by 3 bases and J by 4 bases, with 12 bases between the two germline ends. The CDR3 loop spans 14 amino acids. Here the CDR3 reads CAISDPLEVETQYF. CDR3 DNA sequence: TGTGCCATCAGTGACCCCTTAGAAGTAGAGACCCAGTACTTC.

This clone was picked up one time. The identical CDR3 is also encoded by other nucleotide sequences in the sample. The CDR3 is CASSLIYEQYF. For the CDR3, the DNA is TGTGCCAGCAGTTTAATATACGAGCAGTACTTC. The chain links TRBV28 to TRBJ2-7; no definite D call. The CDR3 covers 11 residues. Trimming cost V 2 bases and J 4 bases, with 3 bases left between them. Germline values: CDR1 MDHEN, CDR2 SYDVKM.

The chain is built from TRBV9 and TRBJ1-4, with a possible D match to TRBD1 (5 bases). Germline V gives CDR1 SGDLS, CDR2 YYNGEE. The V and J ends lost 4 bases and 7 bases respectively, with 14 bases between them. This CDR3 spans 14 amino acids. DNA of the CDR3: TGTGCCAGCAGCTTAGACGGGGGTTTTGAAAAACTGTTTTTT. This sequence encodes CASSLDGGFEKLFF.

The chain employs TRBV5-1 and TRBJ1-1; weak D call: TRBD1 (6 bases). Per germline, CDR1 SGHRS and CDR2 YFSETQ. Trimming took off 4 bases at V and 1 base at J, with 14 bases between the two ends. The CDR3 has 15 residues. The CDR3 DNA is TGCGCCAGCAGCCTAACAGGGAACGGGAACACTGAAGCTTTCTTT. This codes for CASSLTGNGNTEAFF.

This clone was detected only a few times. V usage is TRBV9 and J usage is TRBJ2-7; D is undetermined. V lost 4 bases, J lost 2 bases, and 13 bases lay in between. This CDR3 contains 14 residues. Looked up from germline, CDR1 is SGDLS and CDR2 is YYNGEE. CDR3 amino acids: CASSPPEGTYEQYF. The CDR3 DNA reads TGTGCCAGCAGCCCTCCAGAAGGCACCTACGAGCAGTACTTC.

This chain uses TRBV4-3 with TRBJ2-6, with 9 bases that match TRBD2. The CDR3 extends over 20 amino acids. Germline V gene lookup returns CDR1 LGHNA and CDR2 YSLEER. The ends lost 0 bases at V and 4 bases at J; junction bases unmatched: 13. The CDR3 loop reads CASSQDGAAGGPRGANVLTF. DNA for the CDR3: TGCGCCAGCAGCCAAGATGGCGCGGCGGGAGGGCCCAGGGGGGCCAACGTCCTGACTTTC.

The CDR3, as DNA: TGCGCCAGCAGCCCACTCGGGACCGCGGCAGCTTTCTTT. It yields the protein CASSPLGTAAAFF. The J gene is TRBJ1-1, the V gene TRBV10-1; the D gene is possibly TRBD1 (5 bases). The CDR3 covers 13 residues. Germline assignment: CDR1 WNHNN and CDR2 SYGVQD (reference sequence). Deletions cut 6 bases from V and 10 bases from J, with 18 bases between.

This clone was recorded at least ten times. The chain combines TRBV28 with TRBJ2-6, with D possibly TRBD2 on 5 matching bases. Germline lookup yields CDR1 MDHEN and CDR2 SYDVKM. This CDR3 is built from 14 residues. Trimming stripped 7 bases from V and 4 bases from J, with 11 bases between. This chain's CDR3 is CASTGMWGANVLTF. DNA of the CDR3: TGTGCCAGCACCGGGATGTGGGGGGCCAACGTCCTGACTTTC.

In its sample, this clone was seen once. The chain has TRBV6-1 and TRBJ1-2, with D perhaps TRBD1 (6 bases). The V gene lost 5 bases and the J gene lost 5 bases, with 15 bases spanning the gap. The CDR3 covers 14 residues. CDR1 and CDR2 (germline): MNHNS, SASEGT. The CDR3 DNA reads as TGTGCCAGCAGTAGTACAGGGTTGGATTATGGCTACACCTTC. Protein sequence: CASSSTGLDYGYTF.

The rearrangement links TRBV27 to TRBJ2-7, with 9 bases fitting TRBD2. This CDR3 is 15 amino acids long. The V gene end was trimmed by 6 bases and the J gene end by 3 bases; junction bases not matched to a gene: 9. CDR1 is MNHEY and CDR2 is SMNVEV in the germline V gene (reference sequence). The CDR3 is CASSLQSGRNYEQYF. The CDR3 DNA is TGTGCCAGCAGCCTTCAAAGCGGGAGGAACTACGAGCAGTACTTC.

Only a few counts were recorded for this clone. Additional DNA sequences in this sample encode the identical CDR3. V gene TRBV19 combines with J gene TRBJ2-7; D remains unclear. Trimming stripped 0 bases from V and 3 bases from J, with 9 bases between. Germline V lookup: CDR1 LNHDA, CDR2 SQIVND (reference sequence). The CDR3 runs 14 residues. The CDR3 DNA reads as TGTGCCAGTAGTATAGATTCAGGCTTCTACGAGCAGTACTTC. Translation: CASSIDSGFYEQYF. The whole variable domain, remainder taken from reference TRBV19 and TRBJ2-7, is DGGITQSPKYLFRKEGQNVTLSCEQNLNHDAMYWYRQDPGQGLRLIYYSQIVNDFQKGDIAEGYSVSREKKESFPLTVTSAQKNPTAFYLCASSIDSGFYEQYFGPGTRLTVT.

The chain uses TRBV6-5 and TRBJ2-5; the D is unclear. The CDR3 sequence is 11 residues long. V was cut by 6 bases and J by 5 bases, with 7 bases left in between. Germline assignment: CDR1 MNHEY and CDR2 SVGAGI. Here the CDR3 DNA reads TGTGCCAGCAGAAAGACGGAGACCCAGTACTTC. Translation: CASRKTETQYF.

The gene calls are TRBV7-2 and TRBJ2-1; 9 nucleotides line up with TRBD2. With 5 bases clipped from V and 2 bases from J, the junction kept 13 bases outside the gene matches. The CDR3 is 18 residues long. CDR1 SGHTA and CDR2 FQGNSA come from the germline V gene. The CDR3: CASSPGSGRQNAYNEQFF. Here the CDR3 DNA reads TGTGCCAGCAGCCCTGGTAGCGGGAGACAGAACGCCTACAATGAGCAGTTCTTC.

This clone was counted between two and nine times. The chain employs TRBV11-2 and TRBJ2-2, with a possible D match to TRBD2 (5 bases). Per germline, CDR1 SGHAT and CDR2 FQNNGV. Trimming removed 5 bases at V and 10 bases at J, with 8 bases between. This CDR3 has 11 amino acids. CDR3 residues: CASSTGLELFF. The CDR3 coding sequence is TGTGCCAGCAGCACCGGACTGGAGCTGTTTTTT.

This chain connects TRBV10-3 to TRBJ1-3; D gene ambiguous. Germline V gene lookup returns CDR1 ENHRY and CDR2 SYGVKD. This CDR3 has 15 amino acids. The V and J ends lost 4 bases and 0 bases respectively, with 10 bases between them. CDR3 DNA sequence: TGTGCCATCAGTGCCTCAGACGGCTCTGGAAACACCATATATTTT. As protein: CAISASDGSGNTIYF.

This clone was seen a few times. The chain links TRBV21-1 to TRBJ2-7; the table's D call of TRBD1 was not tested on the DNA. TRBV21-1 is a pseudogene. CDR3 length equals 16 residues. Here the CDR3 DNA reads TGTGCCAGCAGCAAGGAGGACAGCACCCCGAAGGGCGAGCAGTACTTC. Amino acids: CASSKEDSTPKGEQYF.

The V gene is TRBV7-2, the J gene TRBJ2-7; tentatively, D is TRBD2 (6 bases). The germline V gene has CDR1 SGHTA and CDR2 FQGNSA. This CDR3 is 16 amino acids long. V was shortened by 5 bases and J by 3 bases, with 20 bases between the two germline ends. DNA for the CDR3: TGTGCCAGCAGCCCCCTCAAGCGGGTAGGAGACTACGAGCAGTACTTC. As protein: CASSPLKRVGDYEQYF. The variable domain in full, completed from reference TRBV7-2 and TRBJ2-7, reads GAGVSQSPSNKVTEKGKDVELRCDPISGHTALYWYRQSLGQGLEFLIYFQGNSAPDKSGLPSDRFSAERTGGSVSTLTIQRTQQEDSAVYLCASSPLKRVGDYEQYFGPGTRLTVT.

J is TRBJ2-3 and V is TRBV28; 7 nucleotides align to TRBD1. The V gene's germline CDR1 is MDHEN and CDR2 SYDVKM. The ends lost 6 bases at V and 0 bases at J; junction bases unmatched: 6. There are 15 residues in the CDR3. The CDR3 DNA reads TGTGCCAGCAGACCCGGACAGGACAGCACAGATACGCAGTATTTT. Translating gives CASRPGQDSTDTQYF. The full variable domain, with the rest looked up from reference TRBV28 and TRBJ2-3, is DVKVTQSSRYLVKRTGEKVFLECVQDMDHENMFWYRQDPGLGLRLIYFSYDVKMKEKGDIPEGYSVSREKKERFSLILESASTNQTSMYLCASRPGQDSTDTQYFGPGTRLTVL.

The V and J genes are TRBV9 and TRBJ2-3; the D call may be TRBD1 or TRBD2 (5 bases each). CDR1 is SGDLS, CDR2 YYNGEE, per germline. This CDR3 region has 17 residues. Trimming stripped 3 bases from V and 5 bases from J, with 22 bases between. The CDR3 loop reads CASSALRGGRALDTQYF. In DNA form, the CDR3 reads TGTGCCAGCAGCGCTTTACGGGGCGGGCGAGCGTTAGATACGCAGTATTTT.

This clone was counted a single time. The rearrangement uses TRBV6-6 and TRBJ2-7; D unclear. CDR3 length: 14 residues. V lost 0 bases to trimming and J lost 3 bases, with 9 bases between them. Germline assignment: CDR1 MNHNY and CDR2 SVGAGI (reference sequence). The CDR3 loop reads CASSYSGQSYEQYF. The CDR3 bases are TGTGCCAGCAGTTACTCAGGGCAGAGCTACGAGCAGTACTTC.